The 12 T cell receptor beta chains given below trace back to one sample, sequenced in a study of blood T cell repertoires in COVID-19. The table came from immunoSEQ multiplex PCR; TCRdb's copy has only in-frame clones and leaves some out. The data contain about 140,000 clones, around 90% of them singletons. Specimen: peripheral blood. The origin of the receptors is a man in his sixties or seventies with acute or convalescent COVID-19.

V and J are TRBV7-9 and TRBJ1-2; D is unresolved. V was clipped by 1 base and J by 4 bases, with 7 bases between them. Germline V CDR1 and CDR2: SEHNR, FQNEAQ (reference sequence). CDR3 size: 13 residues. CDR3: CASSLGQIYGYTF. In DNA, the CDR3 is TGTGCCAGCAGCTTAGGGCAGATCTATGGCTACACCTTC.

There are a few counts of this clone. This chain connects TRBV5-1 to TRBJ1-2, with TRBD1 identical over 10 bases. Trimming took 3 bases from V and 6 from J; bases not matched to a gene: 8. From germline, CDR1 is SGHRS and CDR2 YFSETQ. This CDR3 region has 15 residues. The CDR3 spells CASSWEGTGVNGYTF. The CDR3 DNA is TGCGCCAGCAGCTGGGAGGGGACAGGGGTAAATGGCTACACCTTC. The full variable domain, completed using reference TRBV5-1 and TRBJ1-2, is KAGVTQTPRYLIKTRGQQVTLSCSPISGHRSVSWYQQTPGQGLQFLFEYFSETQRNKGNFPGRFSGRQFSNSRSEMNVSTLELGDSALYLCASSWEGTGVNGYTFGSGTRLTVV.

The sample holds one count of this clone. The chain recombines TRBV3-1 (or the pseudogene TRBV3-2) with TRBJ1-2; TRBD1 aligns across 11 bases. The CDR3 has 15 amino acids. Germline loops: CDR1 LGHDT, CDR2 YNNKEL (reference sequence). The ends lost 5 bases at V and 6 bases at J; junction bases unmatched: 8. CDR3 DNA sequence: TGTGCCAGCAGCAATGGACAGGGGGCACGTCATGGCTACACCTTC. The encoded protein is CASSNGQGARHGYTF.

The chain employs TRBV4-2 and TRBJ1-2; D is unresolved. The germline gives CDR1 LGHNA, CDR2 YNFKEQ. This CDR3 is 16 amino acids long. V gave up 1 base and J gave up 4 bases, with 16 bases separating them. This CDR3 is CASSQGADASFYGYTF. CDR3 nucleotide sequence: TGTGCCAGCAGCCAAGGAGCGGACGCTTCCTTCTATGGCTACACCTTC.

The CDR3, as DNA: TGTGCCAGCAGTTTATCCAGGGGGGACTATGGCTACACCTTC. Amino acid sequence: CASSLSRGDYGYTF. The chain uses TRBV28 and TRBJ1-2, with TRBD1 identical over 7 bases. Germline V lookup: CDR1 MDHEN, CDR2 SYDVKM. The CDR3 sequence is 14 residues long. The trim removed 1 base at V and 3 bases at J, leaving 2 bases unmatched.

This clone was recorded once. The chain couples TRBV5-1 to TRBJ2-7; TRBD2 agrees at 8 bases. Trimming cost V 1 base and J 2 bases; bases outside gene matches: 2. Germline CDR1 reads SGHRS; CDR2 reads YFSETQ. The CDR3 sequence is 14 residues long. The CDR3 DNA is TGCGCCAGCAGCTTGCTAGCGGGTCCCTACGAGCAGTACTTC. Encoded protein: CASSLLAGPYEQYF.

A single count supports this clone. The chain employs TRBV3-1 (or the pseudogene TRBV3-2) and TRBJ1-6; D remains ambiguous. The CDR3 extends over 16 amino acids. The germline V gene encodes CDR1 LGHDT and CDR2 YNNKEL (reference sequence). The V and J ends lost 0 bases and 7 bases respectively, with 13 bases between them. DNA for the CDR3: TGTGCCAGCAGCCAAGAAGCAGGTTTTCGGAATTCACCCCTCCACTTT. It specifies CASSQEAGFRNSPLHF.

The rearrangement uses TRBV29-1 and TRBJ2-5; weak D call: TRBD1 (6 bases). Germline CDR1 and CDR2: SQVTM and ANQGSEA. V lost 0 bases to trimming and J lost 2 bases, with 10 bases between them. The CDR3 consists of 14 residues. In nucleotides, the CDR3 is TGCAGCGTTGAAGATGGGGGCGGACAAGAGACCCAGTACTTC. This sequence encodes CSVEDGGGQETQYF.

This clone appeared once. J is TRBJ2-1 and V is TRBV5-1, with 7 bases that match TRBD1. CDR3 length equals 14 residues. V was pared by 0 bases and J by 8 bases, with 5 bases of the junction left unmatched. Germline assignment: CDR1 SGHRS and CDR2 YFSETQ. In DNA form, the CDR3 reads TGCGCCAGCAGCTTGGGACAGGGAGTGGATGAGCAGTTCTTC. Protein sequence: CASSLGQGVDEQFF.

This clone was picked up a small number of times. The gene calls are TRBV11-2 and TRBJ1-6; D is unclear. This CDR3 has 13 residues. V shed 2 bases and J shed 8 bases, with 7 bases lying between them. Germline V gene sequence: CDR1 SGHAT, CDR2 FQNNGV. In DNA form, the CDR3 reads TGTGCCAGCAGCTTATCGCCAGATTCACCCCTCCACTTT. Translating gives CASSLSPDSPLHF.

The gene calls are TRBV2 and TRBJ2-1; 9 nucleotides line up with TRBD1. The length of the CDR3 is 15 residues. The V and J ends lost 4 bases and 0 bases, in that order; junction bases with no gene match: 1. Germline V gives CDR1 SNHLY, CDR2 FYNNEI. The CDR3 loop reads CASSADRGSYNEQFF. CDR3 sequence (DNA): TGTGCCAGCAGTGCGGACAGGGGCTCCTACAATGAGCAGTTCTTC.

This clone came up once. The V gene is TRBV9, the J gene TRBJ1-1; D perhaps matches TRBD1 (6 bases). The V gene's germline CDR1 is SGDLS and CDR2 YYNGEE. This CDR3 is built from 15 residues. V lost 4 bases and J 1 base, leaving 14 bases between the germline ends. The CDR3 spells CASSSRQVGNTEAFF. The CDR3 bases are TGTGCCAGCAGCTCGAGACAGGTTGGGAACACTGAAGCTTTCTTT. Complete variable domain (other parts from reference TRBV9 and TRBJ1-1): DSGVTQTPKHLITATGQRVTLRCSPRSGDLSVYWYQQSLDQGLQFLIQYYNGEERAKGNILERFSAQQFPDLHSELNLSSLELGDSALYFCASSSRQVGNTEAFFGQGTRLTVV.